This is a list of T cell receptor beta chains from one sample in a study of shared T cell receptors in the human thymus. The protocol was immunoSEQ multiplex PCR, while the TCRdb copy is restricted to in-frame clones and leaves out a portion. The sample lists more than 300,000 clones, roughly 94% occurring once. Sequencing used thymocytes. These receptors were obtained from a human donor. Both conserved end residues are part of each CDR3. The D gene is left open where the match is weak. Some rows have no size entry. The others give once, few or many, or a class for an expanded clone.

TRBJ1-2 TRBV7-9 - - CASSLGTANYGYTF TGTGCCAGCAGCTTAGGGACAGCTAACTATGGCTACACCTTC
TRBJ2-5 TRBV4-1 - TRBD2 CASSQDSVELAGLVRLQETQYF TGCGCCAGCAGCCAAGATAGTGTAGAACTAGCGGGACTTGTGCGACTCCAAGAGACCCAGTACTTC
TRBJ2-1 TRBV7-2 - TRBD2 CASSFSGRAPNEQFF TGTGCCAGCAGCTTTAGCGGGAGGGCCCCCAATGAGCAGTTCTTC
TRBJ1-4 TRBV7-9 - TRBD1 CASSYDRVRKEKLFF TGTGCCAGCAGCTACGACAGGGTTAGAAAAGAAAAACTGTTTTTT
TRBJ2-3 TRBV5-8 - - CASSPTAYTGSTDTQYF TGTGCCAGCAGCCCGACAGCCTACACCGGTAGCACAGATACGCAGTATTTT
TRBJ2-1 TRBV7-9 - - CASSSQDSYNEQFF TGTGCCAGCAGCTCGCAGGACAGTTACAATGAGCAGTTCTTC
TRBJ2-5 TRBV28 - - CASRTPSKKETQYF TGTGCCAGCAGGACACCAAGTAAGAAAGAGACCCAGTACTTC
TRBJ1-4 TRBV5-1 - TRBD1 CASSLWTGGEKLFF TGCGCCAGCAGCCTGTGGACAGGCGGAGAAAAACTGTTTTTT
TRBJ1-5 TRBV19 - TRBD1 CASSIPTTGVTGDPIMPQHF TGTGCCAGTAGTATACCAACGACAGGGGTTACCGGGGATCCTATCATGCCCCAGCATTTT
TRBJ1-2 TRBV5-1 - - CASSRGSVNYGYTF TGCGCCAGCAGCCGGGGGTCAGTAAACTATGGCTACACCTTC
TRBJ2-7 TRBV14 - TRBD2 CASSRGTRIDEQYF TGTGCCAGCAGCCGTGGGACTAGGATTGACGAGCAGTACTTC
TRBJ2-3 TRBV10-3 - - CATRDIKSSTDTQYF TGTGCCACCCGGGACATTAAGTCTAGCACAGATACGCAGTATTTT
TRBJ1-5 TRBV28 - - CASSSNYSNQPQHF TGTGCCAGCAGTTCCAATTATAGCAATCAGCCCCAGCATTTT
TRBJ1-3 TRBV19 - TRBD1 CATLPIQARDRKGSHSGNTIYF TGTGCCACCCTGCCCATTCAGGCCCGGGACAGAAAAGGGTCGCATTCTGGAAACACCATATATTTT
TRBJ2-7 TRBV7-8 - - CASSFNSIAYEQYF TGTGCCAGCAGCTTCAACAGCATCGCCTACGAGCAGTACTTC
TRBJ1-2 TRBV30 - TRBD1 CAWRVRGWDGYTF TGTGCCTGGAGGGTCAGGGGGTGGGATGGCTACACCTTC
TRBJ2-1 TRBV11-1 - TRBD2 CASSLTERDPYNEQFF TGTGCCAGCAGCTTAACGGAGCGGGACCCCTACAATGAGCAGTTCTTC
TRBJ2-3 TRBV27 - - CATKSPGPGGDTQYF TGTGCCACCAAGTCCCCGGGGCCCGGGGGAGATACGCAGTATTTT
TRBJ2-6 TRBV4-1 - TRBD1 CASSQAGTGNSGANVLTF TGCGCCAGCAGCCAAGCCGGGACAGGGAACTCTGGGGCCAACGTCCTGACTTTC
TRBJ2-1 TRBV7-2 - - CASSPKALWQLEGQFF TGTGCCAGCAGCCCTAAGGCTCTATGGCAACTTGAGGGGCAGTTCTTC
TRBJ2-1 TRBV5-5 - - CASSPDPKDEQFF TGTGCCAGCAGCCCAGACCCCAAAGATGAGCAGTTCTTC
TRBJ1-6 TRBV30 - TRBD1 CAWSVEFLTGTDNSPLHF TGTGCCTGGAGTGTAGAGTTTTTAACCGGGACAGATAATTCACCCCTCCACTTT
TRBJ1-2 TRBV27 - TRBD1 CASSLFHHGTGGGYTF TGTGCCAGCAGTTTATTCCACCACGGGACAGGGGGAGGCTACACCTTC
TRBJ1-2 TRBV4-1 few - CASSQEGGGYTF TGCGCCAGCAGCCAAGAAGGCGGAGGCTACACCTTC
TRBJ2-1 TRBV4-1 - - CASSQEVISQQFF TGCGCCAGCAGCCAAGAGGTTATTTCACAGCAGTTCTTC
TRBJ1-4 TRBV28 - - CASRPRGSNEKLFF TGTGCCAGCAGACCCCGGGGCTCTAATGAAAAACTGTTTTTT
TRBJ2-5 TRBV7-2 once - CASSTEAQYF TGTGCCAGCAGCACAGAGGCCCAGTACTTC
TRBJ2-7 TRBV13 - TRBD2 CASSSLRAAGANEQYF TGTGCCAGCAGCTCCCTACGGGCAGCGGGAGCCAACGAGCAGTACTTC
TRBJ2-7 TRBV10-3 - - CAISESKAAKHGEQYF TGTGCCATCAGTGAGTCGAAGGCTGCTAAGCATGGGGAGCAGTACTTC
TRBJ2-2 TRBV27 - - CASSFKLGEENTGELFF TGTGCCAGCAGTTTCAAATTAGGGGAGGAGAACACCGGGGAGCTGTTTTTT
TRBJ2-1 TRBV6-5 - - CASKPPGTKYNEQFF TGTGCCAGCAAACCCCCCGGGACGAAATACAATGAGCAGTTCTTC
TRBJ2-7 TRBV28 - - CASSERGLTTSDYEQYF TGTGCCAGCAGCGAACGGGGTCTTACGACTAGTGATTACGAGCAGTACTTC
TRBJ2-1 TRBV7-9 - TRBD1 CASRQTWGTDSNEQFF TGTGCCAGCAGACAAACGTGGGGGACAGACTCCAATGAGCAGTTCTTC
TRBJ2-7 TRBV11-2 - TRBD1 CASSPSDREDGEQYF TGTGCCAGCAGCCCCTCGGACAGGGAGGACGGCGAGCAGTACTTC
TRBJ2-1 TRBV7-9 - - CASSLVAVFPGEQFF TGTGCCAGCAGCTTAGTAGCGGTGTTCCCGGGGGAGCAGTTCTTC
TRBJ2-1 TRBV7-9 - TRBD1 CASSYRGPEGRHPNEQFF TGTGCCAGCAGCTACAGGGGGCCGGAGGGGAGACACCCGAATGAGCAGTTCTTC
TRBJ1-3 TRBV10-3 - TRBD1 CAIRSTGDGNTIYF TGTGCCATCAGATCTACAGGGGATGGAAACACCATATATTTT
TRBJ2-3 TRBV4-2 - TRBD2 CASSHHLAGGRADTQYF TGTGCCAGCAGCCACCATTTAGCGGGAGGGCGTGCAGATACGCAGTATTTT
TRBJ1-1 TRBV27 - TRBD1 CASSSIGQGGNTEAFF TGTGCCAGCAGTTCCATTGGACAGGGAGGGAACACTGAAGCTTTCTTT
TRBJ2-7 TRBV5-1 - TRBD2 CASQEARSGRGSYEQYF TGCGCCAGCCAGGAAGCCAGGAGCGGGAGGGGCTCCTACGAGCAGTACTTC
TRBJ2-7 TRBV4-1 - TRBD2 CASSQVTSGSGTYEQYF TGCGCCAGCAGCCAAGTAACAAGCGGGAGCGGGACCTACGAGCAGTACTTC
TRBJ2-3 TRBV4-2 once TRBD2 CASSQRLAGGPGTDTQYF TGTGCCAGCAGCCAAAGACTAGCGGGAGGGCCGGGCACAGATACGCAGTATTTT
TRBJ1-1 TRBV28 - TRBD1 CASIGTENGNTEAFF TGTGCCAGCATCGGGACAGAAAACGGAAACACTGAAGCTTTCTTT
TRBJ2-1 TRBV19 - TRBD2 CASSIGAGGPGNEQFF TGTGCCAGTAGTATTGGAGCGGGAGGGCCAGGGAATGAGCAGTTCTTC
TRBJ2-2 TRBV11-3 once TRBD1 CASSPGTGTLTVGELFF TGTGCCAGCAGCCCCGGGACAGGGACATTGACAGTCGGGGAGCTGTTTTTT
TRBJ1-1 TRBV27 - - CASSPNTGGEAFF TGTGCCAGCAGTCCTAATACCGGGGGTGAAGCTTTCTTT
TRBJ2-1 TRBV5-6 once TRBD2 CASSLTGSGSWNEQFF TGTGCCAGCAGCTTGACGGGTAGCGGGAGTTGGAATGAGCAGTTCTTC
TRBJ1-2 TRBV18 - - CASSPPTGLYGYTF TGTGCCAGCTCACCACCGACGGGCCTCTATGGCTACACCTTC
TRBJ2-1 TRBV19 - TRBD1 CASSSRQGTNEQFF TGTGCCAGTAGTTCCCGACAGGGGACGAATGAGCAGTTCTTC
TRBJ1-1 TRBV6-5 - TRBD1 CASSRQGTEAFF TGTGCCAGCAGTCGACAGGGCACTGAAGCTTTCTTT
TRBJ2-7 TRBV18 - TRBD2 CASSPRLGLAGPSSYEQYF TGTGCCAGCTCACCAAGATTGGGTCTAGCGGGACCGAGCTCCTACGAGCAGTACTTC
TRBJ2-3 TRBV5-1 - - CASSLFARASADTQYF TGCGCCAGCAGCTTGTTTGCCCGGGCTAGTGCAGATACGCAGTATTTT
TRBJ2-5 TRBV30 - - CAWSRIETQYF TGTGCCTGGAGTAGGATTGAGACCCAGTACTTC
TRBJ2-5 TRBV10-3 - TRBD2 CAISESRFGGGRAGGQETQYF TGTGCCATCAGTGAGTCGAGGTTTGGCGGCGGGAGGGCCGGTGGACAAGAGACCCAGTACTTC
TRBJ2-2 TRBV19 - - CASIPETGELFF TGTGCCAGTATCCCAGAGACCGGGGAGCTGTTTTTT
TRBJ1-2 TRBV4-1 - TRBD1 CASSQVLEGQENYGYTF TGCGCCAGCAGCCAAGTCCTAGAGGGACAGGAAAACTATGGCTACACCTTC
TRBJ1-5 TRBV27 - - CASSLSGSGQPQHF TGTGCCAGCAGTTTGTCAGGATCGGGTCAGCCCCAGCATTTT